Each of the 14 T cell receptor beta chains below was sequenced from the same sample in a study of T cell repertoires in cytomegalovirus infection. TCRdb reanalysed the reads using MiXCR and keeps one entry per CDR3 protein. Here the sample spans some 320,000 distinct CDR3 sequences, 9.5% being singletons. Sequences were obtained from PBMCs. These receptors were taken from a human donor in good health (CMV status not recorded). Some clones in this sample may be carry-over from other donors' samples.

The chain links TRBV30 to TRBJ1-4, with D possibly TRBD1 on 5 matching bases. The V gene's germline CDR1 is GTSNPN and CDR2 SVGIG (reference sequence). V lost 2 bases and J 6 bases, leaving 19 bases between the germline ends. The CDR3 is made up of 16 amino acids. DNA of the CDR3: TGTGCCTGGAGTCCAATCGGGACCGCCAGACATGAAAAACTGTTTTTT. Its translation: CAWSPIGTARHEKLFF.

The gene calls are TRBV5-5 and TRBJ2-5, with 12 nucleotides matching TRBD2. This CDR3 is built from 15 residues. Trimming took 6 bases from V and 4 from J; bases not matched to a gene: 7. CDR1 is SGHKS and CDR2 is YYEKEE in the germline V gene (reference sequence). The CDR3 DNA follows: TGTGCCAGCACCCAGACTAGCGGGAGCTCAGAGACCCAGTACTTC. Its protein product is CASTQTSGSSETQYF.

This clonotype was found a few times. The chain employs TRBV25-1 and TRBJ2-7, with a weak D call TRBD1 (5 bases). The V end was cut by 10 bases, the J end by 6 bases, with 19 bases between. The CDR3 sequence is 13 residues long. CDR1 is MGHDK, CDR2 SYGVNS, per germline. The CDR3 loop reads CATLQVGASEQYF. For the CDR3, the DNA is TGTGCCACACTACAGGTAGGGGCGAGCGAGCAGTACTTC.

There are many counts of this clonotype. The chain has TRBV28 and TRBJ2-7, with D maybe TRBD1 (6 bases). This CDR3 spans 12 amino acids. The germline V gene has CDR1 MDHEN and CDR2 SYDVKM. V shed 8 bases and J shed 8 bases, with 16 bases lying between them. Here the CDR3 reads CASWDTDAQQYF. DNA for the CDR3: TGTGCCAGCTGGGACACGGACGCCCAGCAGTACTTC.

As to this clonotype: The junction does not match germline at one end; this may be a read error. V and J are TRBV4-3 and TRBJ2-7; D gene unclear. Germline lookup yields CDR1 LGHNA and CDR2 YSLEER. The CDR3 loop spans 14 amino acids. CDR3 bases: TGCGCCAGCAGCCAAGATCTTTTCAACTACGACCAGTACTTC. Translating gives CASSQDLFNYDQYF.

This clonotype was counted ten times or more. This sequence joins TRBV12-3 or TRBV12-4 and TRBJ1-4, with 8 bases lining up with TRBD1. The CDR3 covers 20 residues. The J segment lost 2 bases and the V segment lost 2 bases, leaving 16 bases of the junction unmatched. The CDR3 sequence: CASSLRGGQGHASTNEKLFF. The CDR3 region has the DNA TGTGCCAGCAGTTTAAGGGGCGGACAGGGCCATGCCTCGACTAATGAAAAACTGTTTTTT.

About this clonotype: A read error may produce the germline difference seen at one junction end. The chain uses TRBV7-9 and TRBJ1-1, with TRBD1 as a possible D gene (6 bases). The CDR3 runs 13 residues. Germline lookup yields CDR1 SEHNR and CDR2 FQNEAQ (reference sequence). CDR3: CAGSSTGNTEAFF. CDR3 sequence (DNA): TGTGCCGGCAGTTCGACAGGGAACACTGAAGCTTTCTTT.

This clonotype was picked up a small number of times. The chain links TRBV2 to TRBJ2-3; 8 bases match TRBD2. Trimming at V came to 2 bases and at J to 8 bases, leaving 9 bases not matched to a gene. This CDR3 is 15 amino acids long. Germline values: CDR1 SNHLY, CDR2 FYNNEI. The CDR3 sequence: CASSEPGGDYSTQYF. The CDR3 nucleotides read TGTGCCAGCAGTGAACCGGGAGGGGATTATTCTACGCAGTATTTT.

Many counts were recorded for this clonotype. The rearrangement links TRBV12-3 or TRBV12-4 to TRBJ2-2, with TRBD2 matching 7 bases. The junction had 11 bases not matched to a gene; V was cut back by 6 bases and J by 4 bases. CDR3 length equals 16 residues. CDR3 residues: CASRAGTIFITGELFF. The DNA of the CDR3 is TGTGCCAGCAGGGCCGGGACTATTTTTATCACCGGGGAGCTGTTTTTT.

This clonotype was seen ten or more times. The chain couples TRBV4-3 to TRBJ1-2; 7 positions match TRBD1. Trimming cost V 0 bases and J 4 bases; bases outside gene matches: 8. The CDR3 is 16 amino acids. Germline V CDR1 and CDR2: LGHNA, YSLEER. Here the CDR3 reads CASSQESWDRSYGYTF. In nucleotides, the CDR3 is TGCGCCAGCAGCCAAGAGTCATGGGACAGAAGCTATGGCTACACCTTC.

This clonotype was counted only a few times. The chain employs TRBV24-1 and TRBJ2-5; 7 positions match TRBD1. With 9 bases clipped from V and 4 bases from J, the junction kept 7 bases outside the gene matches. This CDR3 region has 13 residues. Germline CDR1 and CDR2: KGHDR and SFDVKD. The CDR3 DNA sequence: TGTGCCACCTCCCGACAGGGAATAGAGACCCAGTACTTC. This encodes CATSRQGIETQYF.

This clonotype was found many times. At one of its ends the junction is not consistent with the germline gene, which may arise from a read error. The rearrangement uses TRBV7-2 and TRBJ2-7, with no clear D. This CDR3 region has 13 residues. Germline CDR1 SGHTA, CDR2 FQGNSA. DNA of the CDR3: TGTGCCAGCAGCCAGAACACGGGCCCCCCAAAGATCTTC. Amino acid sequence: CASSQNTGPPKIF.

This chain joins TRBV6-5 and TRBJ1-1; a weak D match, TRBD1 (6 bases). The germline gives CDR1 MNHEY, CDR2 SVGAGI. V dropped 6 bases and J dropped 2 bases, with 19 bases sitting between them. This CDR3 comprises 16 residues. DNA for the CDR3: TGTGCCAGCAGCCCTCGATTGGGCAGGGGAAACACTGAAGCTTTCTTT. It codes for CASSPRLGRGNTEAFF.

The V and J genes are TRBV7-2 and TRBJ2-1; 13 bases are shared with TRBD2. The germline V gene encodes CDR1 SGHTA and CDR2 FQGNSA. This CDR3 has 19 residues. The V segment lost 1 base and the J segment 2 bases; nucleotides outside the gene matches: 8. The CDR3 sequence is CASSLELAGGPRAYNEQFF. The CDR3 DNA sequence: TGTGCCAGCAGCTTAGAACTAGCGGGGGGGCCGAGGGCCTACAATGAGCAGTTCTTC.